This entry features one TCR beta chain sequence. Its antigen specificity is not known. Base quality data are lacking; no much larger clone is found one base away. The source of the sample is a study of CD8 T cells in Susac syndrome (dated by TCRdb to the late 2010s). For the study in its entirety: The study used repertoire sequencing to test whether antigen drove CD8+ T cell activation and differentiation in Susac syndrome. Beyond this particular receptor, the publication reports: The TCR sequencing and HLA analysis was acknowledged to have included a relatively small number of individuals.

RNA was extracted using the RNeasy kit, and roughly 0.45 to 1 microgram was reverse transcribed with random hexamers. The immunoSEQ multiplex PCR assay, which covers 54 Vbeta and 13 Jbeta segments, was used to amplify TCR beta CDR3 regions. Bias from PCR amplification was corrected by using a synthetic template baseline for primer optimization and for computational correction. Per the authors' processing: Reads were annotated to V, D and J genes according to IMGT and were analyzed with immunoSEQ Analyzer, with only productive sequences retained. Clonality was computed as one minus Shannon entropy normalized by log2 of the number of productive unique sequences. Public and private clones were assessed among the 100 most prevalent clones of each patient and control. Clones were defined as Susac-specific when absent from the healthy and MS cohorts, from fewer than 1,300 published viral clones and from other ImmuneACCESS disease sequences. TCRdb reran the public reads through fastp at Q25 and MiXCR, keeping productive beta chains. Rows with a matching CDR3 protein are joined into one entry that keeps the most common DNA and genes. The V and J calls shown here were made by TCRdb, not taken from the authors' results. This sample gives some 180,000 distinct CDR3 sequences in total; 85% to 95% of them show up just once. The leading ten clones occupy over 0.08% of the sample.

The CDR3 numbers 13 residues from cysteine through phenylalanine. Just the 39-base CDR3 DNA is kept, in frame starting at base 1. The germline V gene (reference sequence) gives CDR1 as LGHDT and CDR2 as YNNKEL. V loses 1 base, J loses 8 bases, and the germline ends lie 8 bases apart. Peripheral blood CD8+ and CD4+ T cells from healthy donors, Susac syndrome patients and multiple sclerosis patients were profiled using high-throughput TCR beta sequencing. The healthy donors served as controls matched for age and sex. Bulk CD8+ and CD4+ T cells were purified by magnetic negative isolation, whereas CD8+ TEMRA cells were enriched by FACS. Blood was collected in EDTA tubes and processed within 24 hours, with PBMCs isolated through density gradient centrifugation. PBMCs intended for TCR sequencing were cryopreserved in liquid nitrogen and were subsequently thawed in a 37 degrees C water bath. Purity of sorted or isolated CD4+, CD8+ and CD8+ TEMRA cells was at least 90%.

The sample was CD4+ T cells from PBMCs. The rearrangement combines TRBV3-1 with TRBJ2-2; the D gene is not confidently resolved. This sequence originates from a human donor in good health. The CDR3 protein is CASSQVGFGELFF. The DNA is TGTGCCAGCAGCCAAGTGGGGTTTGGGGAGCTGTTTTTT.